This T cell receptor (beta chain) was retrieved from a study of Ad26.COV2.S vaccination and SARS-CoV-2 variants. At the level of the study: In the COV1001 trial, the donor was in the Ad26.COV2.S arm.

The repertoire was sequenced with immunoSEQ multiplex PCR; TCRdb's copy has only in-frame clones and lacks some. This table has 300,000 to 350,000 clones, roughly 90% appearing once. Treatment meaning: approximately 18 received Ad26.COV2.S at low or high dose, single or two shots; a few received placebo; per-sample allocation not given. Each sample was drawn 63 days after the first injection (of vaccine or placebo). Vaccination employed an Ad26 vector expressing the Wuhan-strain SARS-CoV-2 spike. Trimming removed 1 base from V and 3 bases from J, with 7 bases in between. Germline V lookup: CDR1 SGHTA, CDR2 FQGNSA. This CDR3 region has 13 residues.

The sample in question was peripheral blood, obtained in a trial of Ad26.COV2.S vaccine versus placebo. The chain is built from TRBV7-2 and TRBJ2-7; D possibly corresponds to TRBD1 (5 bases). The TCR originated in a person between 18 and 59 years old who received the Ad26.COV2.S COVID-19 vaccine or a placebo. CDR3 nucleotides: TGTGCCAGCAGCTTAGAAGGGGTCTACGAGCAGTACTTC. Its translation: CASSLEGVYEQYF.